This T cell receptor (beta chain) is drawn from a study of identical twins. It was template switching that added a universal primer site, and there were unique molecular identifiers on the cDNA. In TCRdb, the 5' RACE reads were re-called with MiXCR into one record per CDR3 protein. The data show about 240,000 distinct CDR3 sequences, with roughly 13% seen just once and roughly 4% held by the top ten. Study results and limitations: Conclusions were drawn cross-sectionally by statistical analysis, without following the same donors. Less excess twin sharing appeared in beta out-of-frame sequences.

Germline V gene lookup returns CDR1 MDHEN and CDR2 SYDVKM. V shed 5 bases, J shed 8 bases, and the junction held 12 bases outside the gene matches. This CDR3 spans 15 amino acids. In regard to this clonotype: Its specificity is unknown.

These data are also associated with another study on yellow fever vaccine responses in identical twins. From that second work: Twins reportedly had a vaccine T cell response that seemed partly convergent, partly personalized.

The chain combines TRBV28 with TRBJ2-1; 7 nucleotides align to TRBD2. Material for sequencing was memory (CD45RO+) T cells sorted from blood. This TCR derives from a woman aged 18-29 years in good health. DNA for the CDR3: TGTGCCAGCAGTCCCCAGGGAGCGGGAAGACATGAGCAGTTCTTC. Its translation: CASSPQGAGRHEQFF.